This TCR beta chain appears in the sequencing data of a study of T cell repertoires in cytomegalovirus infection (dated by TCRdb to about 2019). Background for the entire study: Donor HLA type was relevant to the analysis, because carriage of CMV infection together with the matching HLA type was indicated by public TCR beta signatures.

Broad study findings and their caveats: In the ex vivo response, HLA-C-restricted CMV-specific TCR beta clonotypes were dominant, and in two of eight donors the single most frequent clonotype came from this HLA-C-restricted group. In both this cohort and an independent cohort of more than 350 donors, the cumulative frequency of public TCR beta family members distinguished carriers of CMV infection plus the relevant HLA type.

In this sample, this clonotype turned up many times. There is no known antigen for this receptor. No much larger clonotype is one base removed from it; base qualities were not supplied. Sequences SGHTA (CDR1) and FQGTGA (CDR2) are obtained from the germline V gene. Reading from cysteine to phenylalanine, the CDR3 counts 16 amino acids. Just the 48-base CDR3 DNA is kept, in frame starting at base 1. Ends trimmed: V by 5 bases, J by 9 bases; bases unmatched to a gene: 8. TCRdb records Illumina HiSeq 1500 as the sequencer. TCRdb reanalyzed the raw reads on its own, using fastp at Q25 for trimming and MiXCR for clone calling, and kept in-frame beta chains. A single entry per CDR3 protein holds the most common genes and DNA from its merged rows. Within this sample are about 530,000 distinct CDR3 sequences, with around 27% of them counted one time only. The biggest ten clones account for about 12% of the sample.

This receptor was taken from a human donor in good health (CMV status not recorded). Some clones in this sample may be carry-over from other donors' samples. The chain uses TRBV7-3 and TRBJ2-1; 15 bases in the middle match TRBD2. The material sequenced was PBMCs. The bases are TGTGCCAGCAGCCCTAGGACTAGCGGGAGGGCCTTTGAGCAGTTCTTC. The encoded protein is CASSPRTSGRAFEQFF.